A selection of T cell receptor beta chains follows, all from one sample in a study of blood T cells in healthy people across ages. TCRdb used MiXCR to reprocess the 5' RACE reads, holding one entry per CDR3 protein. The data show around 2 million distinct CDR3 sequences, about 39% seen once. Sequencing was done on a sample of blood. The receptors were gathered from a human donor in good health. Both conserved end residues are part of each CDR3. Fields, in order: D gene, clone size, J gene, V gene, CDR3 length, CDR3 protein, CDR3 DNA. D genes are given only for firm matches. For some rows the clone size is stated as once, few or many, or as a class when expanded; others skip it.

- | few | TRBJ2-7 | TRBV25-1 | 16 | CASSEYGGETPYEQYF | TGTGCCAGCAGTGAATATGGAGGTGAAACTCCCTACGAGCAGTACTTC
- | few | TRBJ2-1 | TRBV12-3/TRBV12-4 | 13 | CATVGESYNEQFF | TGTGCCACGGTGGGTGAGTCCTACAATGAGCAGTTCTTC
- | - | TRBJ2-1 | TRBV9 | 17 | CASSVAVGRGMVEEQFF | TGTGCCAGCAGCGTAGCTGTGGGCAGGGGAATGGTTGAGGAGCAGTTCTTC
- | - | TRBJ2-3 | TRBV15 | 15 | CATSVVGRNTDTQYF | TGTGCCACCAGCGTGGTCGGGCGAAACACAGATACGCAGTATTTT
- | few | TRBJ2-3 | TRBV12-3/TRBV12-4 | 14 | CASSEGRYTDTQYF | TGTGCCAGCAGCGAAGGTCGATACACAGATACGCAGTATTTT
- | few | TRBJ1-2 | TRBV9 | 16 | CASSGPADPANYGYTF | TGTGCCAGCAGCGGCCCCGCTGATCCGGCTAACTATGGCTACACCTTC
TRBD1 | - | TRBJ1-5 | TRBV6-2/TRBV6-3 | 16 | CASKMGQGASNQPQHF | TGCGCCAGCAAAATGGGACAGGGGGCTAGCAATCAGCCCCAGCATTTT
TRBD1 | - | TRBJ2-3 | TRBV7-3 | 21 | CASSSGIGTGSAARGTDTQYF | TGTGCCAGCAGCTCGGGCATTGGGACAGGGTCGGCGGCACGGGGCACAGATACGCAGTATTTT
- | - | TRBJ1-3 | TRBV6-2/TRBV6-3 | 14 | CASSFNGPGNTIYF | TGTGCCAGCAGTTTTAACGGACCTGGAAACACCATATATTTT
- | many | TRBJ2-1 | TRBV7-2 | 15 | CASSLVAVIYNEQFF | TGTGCCAGCAGCTTAGTGGCAGTCATCTACAATGAGCAGTTCTTC
- | - | TRBJ2-1 | TRBV5-1 | 17 | CASSLGQGRSPYNEQFF | TGCGCCAGCAGCTTGGGTCAGGGGCGATCCCCGTACAATGAGCAGTTCTTC
- | - | TRBJ2-5 | TRBV30 | 17 | CAWRKGDRDTSQETQYF | TGTGCCTGGAGAAAAGGGGACCGGGACACCTCTCAAGAGACCCAGTACTTC
TRBD1 | - | TRBJ1-1 | TRBV7-9 | 17 | CASSRMRIQGMNTEAFF | TGTGCCAGCAGCCGAATGAGGATACAGGGGATGAACACTGAAGCTTTCTTT
- | - | TRBJ2-3 | TRBV10-3 | 18 | CAISESRESQSSTDTQYF | TGTGCCATCAGTGAGTCACGTGAGTCACAGAGCTCCACAGATACGCAGTATTTT
- | few | TRBJ2-3 | TRBV12-1 | 13 | CASSFDQADTQYF | TGTGCCAGCAGCTTTGACCAGGCAGATACGCAGTATTTT
- | - | TRBJ1-1 | TRBV20-1 | 14 | CSASPSPGLGEAFF | TGCAGTGCTTCCCCCTCGCCGGGGCTAGGTGAAGCTTTCTTT
TRBD1 | few | TRBJ2-6 | TRBV29-1 | 15 | CNVWDRASGANVLTF | TGCAACGTTTGGGACAGGGCCTCTGGGGCCAACGTCCTGACTTTC
TRBD2 | many | TRBJ2-3 | TRBV6-4 | 15 | CASSPGGRSTDTQYF | TGTGCCAGCAGCCCGGGGGGAAGGAGCACAGATACGCAGTATTTT
- | - | TRBJ1-1 | TRBV24-1 | 18 | CATSDLKQPAHRNTEAFF | TGTGCCACCAGTGATTTAAAACAGCCTGCCCACAGGAACACTGAAGCTTTCTTT
TRBD1 | few | TRBJ2-7 | TRBV28 | 13 | CASSLYRGDEQYF | TGTGCCAGCAGTTTATACAGGGGTGACGAGCAGTACTTC
- | - | TRBJ2-4 | TRBV12-3/TRBV12-4 | 11 | CASSTSNIQYF | TGTGCCAGCAGTACCTCAAACATTCAGTACTTC
TRBD1 | - | TRBJ1-6 | TRBV7-9 | 15 | CASSSQGARNSPLHF | TGTGCCAGCAGCAGCCAGGGGGCAAGGAATTCACCCCTCCACTTT
- | - | TRBJ2-3 | TRBV4-3 | 17 | CASSQDPEGGFTDTQYF | TGCGCCAGCAGCCAAGATCCGGAGGGGGGCTTCACAGATACGCAGTATTTT
TRBD1 | many | TRBJ1-1 | TRBV4-3 | 16 | CASSQEGGRSNTEAFF | TGCGCCAGCAGCCAAGAAGGGGGCAGGTCGAACACTGAAGCTTTCTTT
- | - | TRBJ1-2 | TRBV7-2 | 13 | CASSLAEIYGYTF | TGTGCCAGCAGCTTAGCAGAAATCTATGGCTACACCTTC
- | few | TRBJ2-7 | TRBV29-1 | 12 | CSVEAGSHEQYF | TGCAGCGTTGAGGCAGGGTCACACGAGCAGTACTTC
- | many | TRBJ2-7 | TRBV5-1 | 15 | CASSLGDTVSYEQYF | TGCGCCAGCAGCTTGGGGGACACCGTATCCTACGAGCAGTACTTC
- | - | TRBJ1-2 | TRBV12-3/TRBV12-4 | 14 | CASRPGRSIYGYTF | TGTGCCAGCAGACCGGGACGTTCCATCTATGGCTACACCTTC
TRBD1 | - | TRBJ1-1 | TRBV5-1 | 16 | CASSRGQVTLNTEAFF | TGCGCCAGCAGCCGGGGACAGGTGACCTTGAACACTGAAGCTTTCTTT
- | - | TRBJ2-3 | TRBV27 | 16 | CASSYDTYGMSDTQYF | TGTGCCAGCAGTTACGATACGTATGGGATGTCAGATACGCAGTATTTT
- | few | TRBJ1-4 | TRBV20-1 | 17 | CSALGGVGVSPNEKLFF | TGCAGTGCGCTTGGGGGAGTCGGGGTCAGTCCAAATGAAAAACTGTTTTTT
- | - | TRBJ2-7 | TRBV9 | 15 | CASSVGGGTLYEQYF | TGTGCCAGCAGCGTAGGTGGGGGGACCCTCTACGAGCAGTACTTC
- | few | TRBJ1-2 | TRBV20-1 | 16 | CSAPRWGDRSTYGYTF | TGCAGTGCTCCCCGGTGGGGTGACAGGTCTACCTATGGCTACACCTTC
- | few | TRBJ1-5 | TRBV6-2/TRBV6-3 | 12 | CASSKLDQPQHF | TGTGCCAGCAGTAAACTGGATCAGCCCCAGCATTTT
- | few | TRBJ1-6 | TRBV7-2 | 16 | CASSLDGGPYNSPLHF | TGTGCCAGCAGCTTGGACGGGGGCCCCTATAATTCACCCCTCCACTTT
- | - | TRBJ2-3 | TRBV5-7 | 15 | CASSSGLRGTDTQYF | TGTGCCAGCAGCTCGGGACTGCGGGGCACAGATACGCAGTATTTT
- | - | TRBJ1-1 | TRBV20-1 | 13 | CSAPTYLGTEAFF | TGCAGTGCCCCGACGTATTTGGGCACTGAAGCTTTCTTT
- | - | TRBJ2-1 | TRBV12-3/TRBV12-4 | 12 | CASSRHQNEQFF | TGTGCCAGCAGCCGACATCAGAATGAGCAGTTCTTC
- | - | TRBJ2-7 | TRBV7-2 | 16 | CASSLAGQGMNYEQYF | TGTGCCAGCAGCTTAGCGGGGCAGGGAATGAACTACGAGCAGTACTTC
- | - | TRBJ2-1 | TRBV2 | 13 | CASRLAVYNEQFF | TGTGCCAGCAGACTAGCAGTATACAATGAGCAGTTCTTC
- | - | TRBJ2-1 | TRBV5-1 | 15 | CASSPRKDRDNEQFF | TGCGCCAGCAGCCCACGAAAGGACAGAGACAATGAGCAGTTCTTC
- | few | TRBJ1-5 | TRBV6-1 | 11 | CASSGNQPQHF | TGTGCCAGCAGTGGCAATCAGCCCCAGCATTTT
- | few | TRBJ1-5 | TRBV7-3 | 18 | CASSPQSVRVSSNQPQHF | TGTGCCAGCAGCCCCCAGTCCGTGAGGGTGTCTTCCAATCAGCCCCAGCATTTT
TRBD1 | - | TRBJ2-2 | TRBV20-1 | 13 | CSASPGGTGELFF | TGCAGTGCTAGTCCAGGGGGAACCGGGGAGCTGTTTTTT
TRBD1 | few | TRBJ2-5 | TRBV5-1 | 15 | CASGEQGYIQETQYF | TGCGCCAGCGGTGAACAGGGGTACATCCAAGAGACCCAGTACTTC
- | - | TRBJ2-1 | TRBV12-3/TRBV12-4 | 12 | CASRQTSEAQFF | TGTGCCAGCAGACAGACTAGTGAAGCCCAGTTCTTC
TRBD1 | few | TRBJ2-1 | TRBV12-3/TRBV12-4 | 14 | CASSRDRGHHEQFF | TGTGCCAGCAGCCGGGACAGGGGACACCATGAGCAGTTCTTC
TRBD1 | - | TRBJ1-2 | TRBV4-1 | 14 | CASSQVQGSDGYTF | TGCGCCAGCAGCCAAGTACAGGGGTCGGATGGCTACACCTTC
TRBD1 | few | TRBJ1-2 | TRBV4-3 | 16 | CASSPLLGQGGEGYTF | TGCGCCAGCAGCCCACTCTTGGGACAGGGAGGGGAAGGCTACACCTTC
TRBD1 | - | TRBJ2-5 | TRBV7-6 | 13 | CASSRHRGETQYF | TGTGCCAGCAGCCGCCACAGGGGAGAGACCCAGTACTTC
TRBD2 | few | TRBJ2-1 | TRBV28 | 15 | CASSFKRGDYNEQFF | TGTGCCAGCAGTTTTAAGCGGGGGGACTACAATGAGCAGTTCTTC
- | - | TRBJ1-2 | TRBV7-2 | 14 | CASSEGGINYGYTF | TGTGCCAGCAGTGAGGGGGGAATTAACTATGGCTACACCTTC
- | few | TRBJ2-5 | TRBV29-1 | 12 | CSVGGLAQTQYF | TGCAGCGTTGGGGGGCTGGCTCAGACCCAGTACTTC
TRBD2 | - | TRBJ2-5 | TRBV20-1 | 15 | CSATSPSGGAEEQYF | TGCAGTGCTACTTCTCCTAGCGGGGGGGCGGAAGAGCAGTACTTC